A selection of T cell receptor beta chains follows, all from one sample in a study of blood T cell repertoires in COVID-19. The data were produced by immunoSEQ multiplex PCR, yet TCRdb's version contains in-frame clones alone and is incomplete. The sample lists about 140,000 clones; roughly 80% were seen once. Sequenced input: peripheral blood. The receptors shown here come from a woman between 50 and 59 years old with active or convalescent COVID-19. Each CDR3 is given with its conserved first and last residue. The D gene is left open where the match is weak. Clone size is not always given. Where it is, it says once, few, many or a class for expanded clones.

d_call	clone_size	v_call	j_call	cdr3_aa	cdr3_nt
TRBD1	NA	TRBV7-9	TRBJ1-2	CASSGTGGLLGYTF	TGTGCCAGCAGCGGAACAGGGGGCCTTCTAGGCTACACCTTC
NA	NA	TRBV19	TRBJ1-2	CASSPAGTPNYGYTF	TGTGCCAGTAGTCCCGCCGGGACACCTAACTATGGCTACACCTTC
TRBD1	few	TRBV27	TRBJ1-5	CASSSGQGNQPQHF	TGTGCCAGCAGTTCCGGACAGGGGAATCAGCCCCAGCATTTT
TRBD2	few	TRBV29-1	TRBJ2-1	CSASAGRAYNEQFF	TGCAGCGCCTCGGCAGGGAGGGCCTACAATGAGCAGTTCTTC
TRBD2	NA	TRBV7-2	TRBJ2-1	CASSFSGHSYNEQFF	TGTGCCAGCAGCTTTAGCGGGCACTCCTACAATGAGCAGTTCTTC
TRBD2	NA	TRBV5-1	TRBJ2-1	CASSLEPGGQDEQFF	TGCGCCAGCAGCTTGGAACCGGGGGGGCAGGATGAGCAGTTCTTC
NA	NA	TRBV6-6	TRBJ2-7	CASSYSGGPYEQYF	TGTGCCAGCAGTTACTCCGGGGGACCCTACGAGCAGTACTTC
NA	NA	TRBV13	TRBJ1-2	CASSSNQDLNYGYTF	TGTGCCAGCAGCTCCAACCAGGATTTGAACTATGGCTACACCTTC
TRBD1	NA	TRBV15	TRBJ2-2	CATSRDRGFTGELFF	TGTGCCACCAGCAGGGACAGGGGTTTCACCGGGGAGCTGTTTTTT
NA	NA	TRBV12-3/TRBV12-4	TRBJ2-3	CASSGGRRDTQYF	TGTGCCAGCAGTGGGGGGAGAAGAGATACGCAGTATTTT
TRBD2	NA	TRBV7-8	TRBJ2-3	CASSLTLLAGESSTQYF	TGTGCCAGCAGCTTAACCCTTCTAGCGGGAGAGTCGTCTACGCAGTATTTT
TRBD2	NA	TRBV7-3	TRBJ2-5	CASSLERASGVWETQYF	TGTGCCAGCAGCTTAGAAAGGGCTAGCGGGGTGTGGGAGACCCAGTACTTC
NA	few	TRBV5-5	TRBJ2-3	CASSLRVADTQYF	TGTGCCAGCAGCTTGCGGGTAGCAGATACGCAGTATTTT
NA	NA	TRBV7-2	TRBJ1-2	CASSLGQASNYGYTF	TGTGCCAGCAGCTTGGGTCAGGCGTCTAACTATGGCTACACCTTC
NA	NA	TRBV2	TRBJ1-2	CASTVEGASYGYTF	TGTGCCAGCACCGTGGAGGGAGCAAGCTATGGCTACACCTTC
NA	NA	TRBV7-9	TRBJ1-4	CASSGTNREKLFF	TGTGCCAGCAGCGGGACTAATCGTGAAAAACTGTTTTTT
NA	NA	TRBV18	TRBJ1-4	CASSEQGDNEKLFF	TGTGCCAGCTCGGAACAGGGCGATAATGAAAAACTGTTTTTT
TRBD1	NA	TRBV29-1	TRBJ1-2	CSVVPGQSYGYTF	TGCAGCGTTGTCCCGGGACAGTCCTATGGCTACACCTTC
TRBD1	NA	TRBV7-9	TRBJ1-5	CASSLGQGQPQHF	TGTGCCAGCAGCTTAGGACAGGGCCAGCCCCAGCATTTT
TRBD1	NA	TRBV3-1/TRBV3-2	TRBJ1-2	CACSQMGQNYGYTF	TGTGCCTGCAGCCAAATGGGACAGAACTATGGCTACACCTTC
TRBD2	NA	TRBV9	TRBJ2-5	CASSVGVAGKETQYF	TGTGCCAGCAGCGTGGGGGTAGCGGGGAAAGAGACCCAGTACTTC
NA	NA	TRBV3-1/TRBV3-2	TRBJ1-3	CASSQNRDTGNTIYF	TGTGCCAGCAGCCAGAACCGGGACACTGGAAACACCATATATTTT
TRBD1	NA	TRBV7-9	TRBJ1-4	CASSSRQGAEEKLFF	TGTGCCAGCAGCTCAAGACAGGGGGCGGAGGAAAAACTGTTTTTT
TRBD2	few	TRBV7-7	TRBJ2-1	CASSSERGGNNEQFF	TGTGCTAGCAGCTCAGAGCGGGGCGGGAACAATGAGCAGTTCTTC
TRBD2	NA	TRBV30	TRBJ2-7	CAWGGGGSSSYEQYF	TGTGCCTGGGGAGGCGGCGGGAGTTCCTCCTACGAGCAGTACTTC
TRBD1	NA	TRBV28	TRBJ1-2	CASSEGQNYGYTF	TGTGCCAGCAGTGAGGGACAGAACTATGGCTACACCTTC
NA	NA	TRBV30	TRBJ1-1	CAWSLRMNTEAFF	TGTGCCTGGAGTCTCCGTATGAACACTGAAGCTTTCTTT
NA	few	TRBV10-3	TRBJ1-2	CAISGGQTAGYTF	TGTGCCATCAGTGGAGGGCAGACTGCTGGCTACACCTTC
NA	NA	TRBV11-2	TRBJ2-2	CASSFSVQGGTGELFF	TGTGCCAGCAGCTTTTCGGTACAGGGAGGGACCGGGGAGCTGTTTTTT
TRBD2	NA	TRBV27	TRBJ2-3	CASSFSGRGRTDTQYF	TGTGCCAGCAGTTTTTCTGGGAGGGGCCGCACAGATACGCAGTATTTT
TRBD1	NA	TRBV6-4	TRBJ2-3	CASSDSGTGRTDTQYF	TGTGCCAGCAGTGACTCGGGGACAGGCCGCACAGATACGCAGTATTTT
NA	NA	TRBV5-1	TRBJ2-7	CASSLALPVGYEQYF	TGCGCCAGCAGCTTGGCTTTGCCCGTCGGCTACGAGCAGTACTTC
TRBD2	NA	TRBV11-2	TRBJ2-7	CASSLAAGGPYEQYF	TGTGCCAGCAGCTTGGCAGCGGGAGGGCCCTACGAGCAGTACTTC